This T cell receptor beta chain originates from a study of chemoradiotherapy in HPV16-positive cancers. This clone was detected a few times. Its antigen is not identified. General study points: HPV-specific T cells were functionally defined from only a couple of HPV16-positive patients. Non-HPV-specific T cells did not expand in tumors during treatment, whereas candidate HPV-specific clones and E7-related motifs did. In HPV16-positive patients, HPV-responsive T-cell expansion tracked better recurrence-free survival.

CDR3 length: 14 amino acids. Deletions cut 4 bases from V and 3 bases from J, with 15 bases between. Germline CDR1 is SQVTM and CDR2 is ANQGSEA. Here immunoSEQ multiplex PCR was the method, and the copy in TCRdb shows in-frame clones only, minus some. The data show several thousand clones, roughly 91% seen once. The sample was acquired from a patient who underwent chemoradiotherapy. The gene calls are TRBV29-1 and TRBJ1-1, with D unclear. The TCR originated in a human donor with HPV-associated anogenital cancer. CDR3 sequence reads: CSVVGLSGDTEAFF. CDR3 coding DNA: TGCAGCGTTGTGGGGTTAAGTGGTGACACTGAAGCTTTCTTT.